Here is one TCR beta chain with its context. Other nucleotide sequences from this sample produce the same CDR3. This sample stems from a study of shared clonotypes between healthy human individuals. The assay was immunoSEQ multiplex PCR, and TCRdb's table has in-frame clones only and misses some. This table has approximately 2.5 million clones, roughly 93% appearing once. Germline V gene lookup returns CDR1 MDHEN and CDR2 SYDVKM. V gave up 2 bases and J gave up 2 bases, with 3 bases separating them. This CDR3 comprises 12 residues. The genes are TRBV28 and TRBJ1-2; D call uncertain. The receptor comes from a man between 18 and 35 years old in good health. Some clones in this sample may be carry-over from other donors' samples. Sequencing was carried out using naive CD4+ T cells from PBMCs. Subset denoted: CD45RA+ positively selected. The CDR3 nucleotides read TGTGCCAGCAGTTTAAGGAACTATGGCTACACCTTC. It codes for CASSLRNYGYTF.